The next 3 T cell receptor beta chains were all read from a single sample in a study of blood T cell repertoires in COVID-19. Profiling relied on immunoSEQ multiplex PCR, and the TCRdb table lists in-frame clones only, not all of them. The sample gives 200,000 or so clones, 84% of which show up once; 4.5% to 5.5% is in the top ten. Sequenced sample: peripheral blood. These TCRs come from a woman in her sixties or seventies with active or convalescent COVID-19.

This clone was recorded once. The V gene is TRBV7-3, the J gene TRBJ2-5, with D possibly being TRBD2 (5 bases). The CDR3 runs 14 residues. Trimming took off 1 base at V and 4 bases at J, with 10 bases between the two ends. CDR1 SGHTA and CDR2 FQGTGA come from the germline V gene. This chain's CDR3 is CASSLNGRGETQYF. CDR3 nucleotide sequence: TGTGCCAGCAGCTTAAACGGTCGGGGAGAGACCCAGTACTTC.

The chain joins TRBV7-3 to TRBJ2-2; 7 bases line up with TRBD1. CDR1 is SGHTA, CDR2 FQGTGA, per germline. V shed 5 bases and J 4 bases; nucleotides not matched to a gene: 7. This CDR3 is 15 amino acids long. The CDR3 protein is CASSEQGTGTGELFF. The CDR3 DNA is TGTGCCAGCAGCGAACAGGGGACGGGCACCGGGGAGCTGTTTTTT.

The chain employs TRBV16 and TRBJ1-1; the D is unclear. The V end was cut by 0 bases, the J end by 4 bases, with 6 bases between. CDR3 length: 13 residues. Germline CDR1 and CDR2: KGHSY and FQNENV. CDR3 nucleotide sequence: TGTGCCAGCAGCCAATCAGGGAGCACTGAAGCTTTCTTT. This gives the protein CASSQSGSTEAFF.